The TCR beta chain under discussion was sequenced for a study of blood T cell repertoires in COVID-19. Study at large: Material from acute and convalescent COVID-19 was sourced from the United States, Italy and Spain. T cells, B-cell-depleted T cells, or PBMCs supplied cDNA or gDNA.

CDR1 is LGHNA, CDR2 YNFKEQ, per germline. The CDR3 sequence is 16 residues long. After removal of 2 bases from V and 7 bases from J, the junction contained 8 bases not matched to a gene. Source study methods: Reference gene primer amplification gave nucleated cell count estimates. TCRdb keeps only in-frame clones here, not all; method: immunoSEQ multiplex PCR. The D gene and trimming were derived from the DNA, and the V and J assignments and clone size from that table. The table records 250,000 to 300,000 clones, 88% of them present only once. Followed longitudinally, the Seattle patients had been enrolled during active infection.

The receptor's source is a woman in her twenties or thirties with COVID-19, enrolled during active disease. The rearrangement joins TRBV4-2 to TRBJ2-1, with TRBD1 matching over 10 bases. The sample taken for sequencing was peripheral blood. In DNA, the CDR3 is TGTGCCAGCAGCCAAAGTTGGGGACAGGGGTGGAATGAGCAGTTCTTC. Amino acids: CASSQSWGQGWNEQFF.